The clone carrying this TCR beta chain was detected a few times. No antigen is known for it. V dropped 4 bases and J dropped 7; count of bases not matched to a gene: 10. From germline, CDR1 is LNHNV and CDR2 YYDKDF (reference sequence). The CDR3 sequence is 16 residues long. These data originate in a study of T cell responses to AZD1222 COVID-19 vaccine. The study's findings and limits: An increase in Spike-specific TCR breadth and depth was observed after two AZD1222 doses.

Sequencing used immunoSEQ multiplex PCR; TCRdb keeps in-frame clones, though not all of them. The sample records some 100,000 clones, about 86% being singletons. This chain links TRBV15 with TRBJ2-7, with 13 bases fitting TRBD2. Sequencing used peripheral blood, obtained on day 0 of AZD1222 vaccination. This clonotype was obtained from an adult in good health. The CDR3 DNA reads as TGTGCCACCAGCACGGGACTAGCGGGGCCCGTCGGGGAGCAGTACTTC. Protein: CATSTGLAGPVGEQYF.